A single sample gave rise to the 15 T cell receptor beta chains below, sequenced in a study of siplizumab effects on memory and regulatory T cells (dated by TCRdb to about 2019). Cells in the mixed lymphocyte reaction were cultured together at 37 degrees C for about 6 days. Library method: the immunoSEQ multiplex PCR assay. TCRdb limited this immuneACCESS table to in-frame rearrangements with V and J called. A share of clones is missing; checked studies link under half to unresolved V genes, and the rest is unexplained. The sample table contains about 13,000 clones; only one count was recorded for roughly 40% of them. The biggest ten clones account for 10% of the sample. The antigens these receptors bind are not known. The sequenced material came from CFSE-low (dividing) CD8+ T cells sorted from an allogeneic mixed lymphocyte reaction. These receptors originate from a human donor in good health; the cells came from an allogeneic mixed lymphocyte reaction.

CDR3 sequence reads: CASSLEGRLGDEQYF. Here the CDR3 DNA reads TGTGCCAGCAGTCTGGAGGGACGTCTTGGCGACGAGCAGTACTTC. J is TRBJ2-7 and V is TRBV9; D is possibly TRBD2 (6 bases). V was cut by 5 bases and J by 5 bases, with 20 bases left in between. The CDR3 contains 15 residues. Germline V gene sequence: CDR1 SGDLS, CDR2 YYNGEE.

The chain is built from TRBV6-5 and TRBJ2-3, with TRBD2 as a possible D gene (5 bases). Germline CDR1 MNHEY, CDR2 SVGAGI. CDR3 length: 13 amino acids. V lost 2 bases to trimming and J lost 8 bases, with 11 bases between them. The CDR3 region is CASSYANEGTQYF. The CDR3 region has the DNA TGTGCCAGCAGTTACGCAAACGAGGGTACGCAGTATTTT.

As concerns this clone: The junction shows a germline mismatch at one end, possibly a read error. The V and J genes are TRBV5-1 and TRBJ1-2; 7 bases map to TRBD1. CDR3 length: 14 amino acids. Germline CDR1 SGHRS, CDR2 YFSETQ. CDR3 DNA: TGCGCCCGCAGCTTGGTGTCAGGGGGGGATGGCTACACCTTC. It specifies CARSLVSGGDGYTF.

The chain's CDR3 is CASSPIQASGSQPQHF. The CDR3 nucleotides read TGTGCCAGCAGTCCAATTCAGGCCAGCGGATCTCAGCCCCAGCATTTT. This chain uses TRBV27 with TRBJ1-5; D unresolved. The V and J ends lost 5 bases and 6 bases respectively, with 20 bases between them. CDR3 length: 16 residues. The germline V gene encodes CDR1 MNHEY and CDR2 SMNVEV (reference sequence).

This chain uses TRBV4-3 with TRBJ1-6, with D possibly being TRBD1 (5 bases). Trimming cost V 1 base and J 8 bases, with 12 bases left between them. The CDR3 runs 15 residues. CDR1 is LGHNA, CDR2 YSLEER, per germline. The CDR3 is CASSQGQGYYSPLHF. DNA of the CDR3: TGCGCCAGCAGCCAAGGGCAGGGATACTATTCACCCCTCCACTTT.

This clone has only a few counts. The V gene is TRBV9, the J gene TRBJ2-7; D possibly uses TRBD1 or TRBD2 (5 bases each). This CDR3 contains 15 residues. V shed 3 bases and J shed 5 bases, with 18 bases lying between them. CDR1 and CDR2 (germline): SGDLS, YYNGEE. The CDR3 nucleotides are TGTGCCAGCAGCGCCGCCGGGACGCTGGGGGACGAGCAGTACTTC. Residues: CASSAAGTLGDEQYF. The variable domain in full, completed from reference TRBV9 and TRBJ2-7, reads DSGVTQTPKHLITATGQRVTLRCSPRSGDLSVYWYQQSLDQGLQFLIQYYNGEERAKGNILERFSAQQFPDLHSELNLSSLELGDSALYFCASSAAGTLGDEQYFGPGTRLTVT.

This clone was detected a few times. The CDR3 loop is CASSLTVGPTDTQYF. In DNA form, the CDR3 reads TGTGCCAGCAGCTTAACGGTCGGTCCCACAGATACGCAGTATTTT. The rearrangement uses TRBV7-3 and TRBJ2-3; D is unclear. This CDR3 is built from 15 residues. CDR1 is SGHTA, CDR2 FQGTGA, per germline. The V gene lost 0 bases and the J gene lost 2 bases, with 9 bases spanning the gap.

The chain has TRBV27 and TRBJ2-1; TRBD2 aligns across 11 bases. The junction had 6 bases not matched to a gene; V was cut back by 5 bases and J by 9 bases. CDR3 size: 14 residues. Germline V lookup: CDR1 MNHEY, CDR2 SMNVEV (reference sequence). This chain's CDR3 is CASSVTSGSSEQFF. CDR3 DNA: TGTGCCAGCAGTGTCACTAGCGGGAGCAGTGAGCAGTTCTTC.

This clone is classed as medium-sized. The rearrangement joins TRBV7-6 to TRBJ2-2; TRBD1 is a possible D gene (5 bases). CDR3 length: 15 residues. CDR1 is SGHVS, CDR2 FNYEAQ, per germline. V dropped 1 base and J dropped 1 base, with 7 bases sitting between them. The CDR3 region is CASSLGQGNTGELFF. Written as DNA, the CDR3 is TGTGCCAGCAGCTTAGGTCAGGGGAACACCGGGGAGCTGTTTTTT.

V and J are TRBV2 and TRBJ2-5; maybe TRBD1 (6 bases). This CDR3 is 14 amino acids long. Germline V lookup: CDR1 SNHLY, CDR2 FYNNEI. V lost 8 bases and J 2 bases, leaving 15 bases between the germline ends. For the CDR3, the DNA is TGTGCCAGCGACCGGGACACCTTTCAAGAGACCCAGTACTTC. This encodes CASDRDTFQETQYF.

The V and J genes are TRBV7-9 and TRBJ1-4, with 7 bases that match TRBD1. The CDR3 length is 12 residues. CDR1 and CDR2 from the germline V gene are SEHNR and FQNEAQ (reference sequence). With V trimmed by 5 bases and J by 12 bases, 6 bases remained unmatched. The CDR3 protein is CASSIDGTELFF. For the CDR3, the DNA is TGTGCCAGCAGCATCGACGGGACAGAACTGTTTTTT.

Only one count was recorded for this clone. The chain has TRBV19 and TRBJ2-5; 15 bases are shared with TRBD2. The J call may be mistaken, given a closer DNA end match to TRBJ2-7. Germline CDR1 LNHDA, CDR2 SQIVND (reference sequence). The CDR3 loop spans 16 amino acids. The CDR3 coding sequence is TGTGCCAGTAGTATCGGACTAGCGGGAGGGAGGTACGAGCAGTACTTC. Amino acids: CASSIGLAGGRYEQYF.

The chain joins TRBV27 to TRBJ2-7; 7 positions agree with TRBD1. Trimming cost V 5 bases and J 3 bases; bases outside gene matches: 10. The length of the CDR3 is 15 residues. Germline V CDR1 and CDR2: MNHEY, SMNVEV (reference sequence). CDR3 nucleotide sequence: TGTGCCAGCAGTGATTCGATGGGACAGTACTACGAGCAGTACTTC. It yields the protein CASSDSMGQYYEQYF.

The gene calls are TRBV7-3 and TRBJ1-1, with D perhaps matching TRBD1 (5 bases). Germline V CDR1 and CDR2: SGHTA, FQGTGA. V was clipped by 2 bases and J by 3 bases, with 10 bases between them. The CDR3 sequence is 14 residues long. The chain's CDR3 is CASSLGTGYTEAFF. The CDR3, as DNA: TGTGCCAGCAGCTTAGGGACCGGGTACACTGAAGCTTTCTTT.

This clone was detected once. The genes are TRBV4-3 and TRBJ1-5, with D tentatively TRBD1 (6 bases). In germline, CDR1 is LGHNA, CDR2 YSLEER. Trimming took 4 bases from V and 7 from J, leaving 14 bases between them. The CDR3 loop spans 14 amino acids. The CDR3 DNA follows: TGCGCCAGCAGCCTTGGGGGCAGGGCACAGCCCCAGCATTTT. This sequence encodes CASSLGGRAQPQHF.